The 19 T cell receptor beta chains listed next were all sequenced from one sample in a study of blood T cell repertoires in COVID-19. Data came from immunoSEQ multiplex PCR; TCRdb stores just in-frame clones and leaves some out. The profile covers about 220,000 clones, with under 90% appearing a single time and 2% to 3% taken by the ten largest. Sequences were obtained from peripheral blood. The source of these receptors is a woman aged 40 to 55 with active or convalescent COVID-19.

This clone is a singleton in its sample. The genes are TRBV2 and TRBJ1-2, with 7 bases aligning to TRBD1. This CDR3 is 13 amino acids long. From germline, CDR1 is SNHLY and CDR2 FYNNEI. The V segment lost 10 bases and the J segment 3 bases; nucleotides outside the gene matches: 8. DNA for the CDR3: TGTGCCACAAGGGACAGCACGCACTATGGCTACACCTTC. Residues: CATRDSTHYGYTF. The variable domain in full, completed from reference TRBV2 and TRBJ1-2, reads EPEVTQTPSHQVTQMGQEVILRCVPISNHLYFYWYRQILGQKVEFLVSFYNNEISEKSEIFDDQFSVERPDGSNFTLKIRSTKLEDSAMYFCATRDSTHYGYTFGSGTRLTVV.

The rearrangement joins TRBV6-6 to TRBJ1-5; possible D gene TRBD1, 5 bases. Trimming took 6 bases from V and 2 from J, leaving 11 bases between them. The CDR3 is 14 residues long. The germline gives CDR1 MNHNY, CDR2 SVGAGI (reference sequence). For the CDR3, the DNA is TGTGCCAGCAGATCCGGACAAGGCAATCAGCCCCAGCATTTT. It specifies CASRSGQGNQPQHF.

This sequence joins TRBV6-2 or TRBV6-3 and TRBJ1-2, with a possible D match to TRBD1 (6 bases). CDR3 size: 12 residues. Trimming removed 2 bases at V and 8 bases at J, with 9 bases between. Germline V gene data show CDR1 as MNHEY and CDR2 as SVGEGT. Here the CDR3 reads CASSYDRSGYTF. CDR3 DNA sequence: TGTGCCAGCAGTTACGACAGGTCCGGCTACACCTTC.

This chain joins TRBV7-9 and TRBJ2-3; 10 nucleotides agree with TRBD2. CDR1 is SEHNR, CDR2 FQNEAQ, per germline (reference sequence). The CDR3 length is 15 residues. V gave up 4 bases and J gave up 5 bases; unmatched junction bases: 6. CDR3 residues: CASSSLAGAGDTQYF. CDR3 nucleotide sequence: TGTGCCAGCAGCTCGCTAGCGGGAGCTGGAGATACGCAGTATTTT. The full variable domain, its missing parts supplied by reference TRBV7-9 and TRBJ2-3, is DTGVSQNPRHKITKRGQNVTFRCDPISEHNRLYWYRQTLGQGPEFLTYFQNEAQLEKSRLLSDRFSAERPKGSFSTLEIQRTEQGDSAMYLCASSSLAGAGDTQYFGPGTRLTVL.

The genes are TRBV29-1 and TRBJ1-1; D remains unclear. CDR3 length: 14 amino acids. V lost 3 bases and J 0 bases, leaving 11 bases between the germline ends. Looked up from germline, CDR1 is SQVTM and CDR2 is ANQGSEA. This chain's CDR3 is CSVEGRTMNTEAFF. In DNA, the CDR3 is TGCAGCGTTGAGGGGAGGACTATGAACACTGAAGCTTTCTTT. The whole variable domain, filled in from reference TRBV29-1 and TRBJ1-1, reads SAVISQKPSRDICQRGTSLTIQCQVDSQVTMMFWYRQQPGQSLTLIATANQGSEATYESGFVIDKFPISRPNLTFSTLTVSNMSPEDSSIYLCSVEGRTMNTEAFFGQGTRLTVV.

This clone was detected only once. CDR3 in DNA: TGTGCCAGTAGTATAGATCTTGTCAGGGGATTTGCTGAAGCTTTCTTT. Protein sequence: CASSIDLVRGFAEAFF. This sequence joins TRBV19 and TRBJ1-1; D might be TRBD1 (6 bases). CDR1 and CDR2 (germline): LNHDA, SQIVND (reference sequence). The V end was cut by 0 bases, the J end by 6 bases, with 17 bases between. This CDR3 has 16 amino acids.

This clone has just a few counts. The gene calls are TRBV4-2 and TRBJ1-4; tentative D call: TRBD1 (6 bases). This CDR3 is 15 amino acids long. Trimming took 0 bases from V and 7 from J, leaving 12 bases between them. The germline CDR1 and CDR2 sequences are LGHNA and YNFKEQ. The CDR3 DNA reads as TGTGCCAGCAGCCAAGAATTGGGGGCGGTTGAAAAACTGTTTTTT. It yields the protein CASSQELGAVEKLFF.

The chain uses TRBV6-5 and TRBJ1-2; D is perhaps TRBD1 (6 bases). Trimming shortened V by 4 bases and J by 4 bases, and 7 bases separated the two germline ends. The CDR3 length is 12 residues. CDR1 is MNHEY and CDR2 is SVGAGI in the germline V gene. CDR3 sequence: CASSWDTYGYTF. The CDR3 region has the DNA TGTGCCAGCAGTTGGGACACCTATGGCTACACCTTC.

This chain links TRBV13 with TRBJ2-1; a weak D match, TRBD2 (6 bases). The V gene's germline CDR1 is PRHDT and CDR2 FYEKMQ (reference sequence). V lost 5 bases and J lost 4, with 9 bases in between. This CDR3 spans 13 amino acids. CDR3 coding DNA: TGTGCCAGCAGCCCGGGACTTTACAATGAGCAGTTCTTC. Amino acids: CASSPGLYNEQFF.

This sequence joins TRBV15 and TRBJ1-2; D possibly corresponds to TRBD1 (5 bases). This CDR3 comprises 14 residues. CDR1 and CDR2 (germline): LNHNV, YYDKDF (reference sequence). Trimming shortened V by 0 bases and J by 7 bases, and 12 bases separated the two germline ends. For the CDR3, the DNA is TGTGCCACCAGCAGAGAAATCCTGGGGGGTGGCTACACCTTC. Translated, it gives CATSREILGGGYTF.

The rearrangement uses TRBV7-9 and TRBJ1-2; 11 positions agree with TRBD1. The germline gives CDR1 SEHNR, CDR2 FQNEAQ (reference sequence). After removal of 5 bases from V and 2 bases from J, the junction contained 4 bases not matched to a gene. The CDR3 sequence is 15 residues long. The CDR3 DNA is TGTGCCAGCAGCCACCGGGACAGGGGGAACTATGGCTACACCTTC. Translating it yields CASSHRDRGNYGYTF.

The rearrangement uses TRBV6-2 or TRBV6-3 and TRBJ2-7; D possibly corresponds to TRBD2 (6 bases). Trimming pared 2 bases from V and 2 bases from J, leaving 16 bases between. The CDR3 totals 16 residues. CDR1 and CDR2 (germline): MNHEY, SVGEGT. The CDR3 DNA follows: TGTGCCAGCAGTTACCTGCGCGGGACCTGGACCTACGAGCAGTACTTC. Translation gives CASSYLRGTWTYEQYF.

The gene calls are TRBV10-3 and TRBJ1-5; a weak D match, TRBD1 (5 bases). This CDR3 has 18 amino acids. V lost 8 bases to trimming and J lost 0 bases, with 23 bases between them. Per the germline V gene, CDR1 is ENHRY and CDR2 is SYGVKD. CDR3 nucleotide sequence: TGTGCCATCCTCGAAGACAGCCTACTAGCCCATAGCAATCAGCCCCAGCATTTT. Protein: CAILEDSLLAHSNQPQHF.

V and J are TRBV28 and TRBJ1-4, with 8 bases identical to TRBD1. The V segment lost 4 bases and the J segment 8 bases; nucleotides outside the gene matches: 6. Germline V gene lookup returns CDR1 MDHEN and CDR2 SYDVKM. The length of the CDR3 is 14 residues. The CDR3 sequence is CASSSWTGKEKLFF. As DNA, the CDR3 is TGTGCCAGCAGTTCATGGACAGGGAAGGAAAAACTGTTTTTT.

For the CDR3, the DNA is TGTGCCAGCAGCTTGGACAGCCTATATGGCTACACCTTC. It translates to CASSLDSLYGYTF. This chain connects TRBV7-9 to TRBJ1-2, with a tentative D call TRBD1 (6 bases). V shed 3 bases and J shed 5 bases, with 10 bases lying between them. The CDR3 has 13 residues. The V gene's germline CDR1 is SEHNR and CDR2 FQNEAQ (reference sequence).

The J gene is TRBJ2-1, the V gene TRBV9, with D possibly matching TRBD2 (6 bases). Trimming cost V 1 base and J 5 bases, with 13 bases left between them. CDR1 is SGDLS and CDR2 is YYNGEE in the germline V gene. This CDR3 comprises 15 residues. CDR3 sequence (DNA): TGTGCCAGCAGCGTAACGCCTAGACTAGACAATGAGCAGTTCTTC. It encodes CASSVTPRLDNEQFF.

This sequence joins TRBV30 and TRBJ1-6; maybe TRBD1 (5 bases). This CDR3 is 14 amino acids long. Per the germline V gene, CDR1 is GTSNPN and CDR2 is SVGIG (reference sequence). V lost 2 bases and J 7 bases, leaving 12 bases between the germline ends. This CDR3 is CAWSQGLGNSPLHF. In DNA, the CDR3 is TGTGCCTGGAGTCAGGGTTTGGGGAATTCACCCCTCCACTTT. Filled out from reference TRBV30 and TRBJ1-6, the complete variable domain reads SQTIHQWPATLVQPVGSPLSLECTVEGTSNPNLYWYRQAAGRGLQLLFYSVGIGQISSEVPQNLSASRPQDRQFILSSKKLLLSDSGFYLCAWSQGLGNSPLHFGNGTRLTVT.

In regard to this clone: This sample also contains other DNA sequences that code for the same CDR3. The rearrangement joins TRBV2 to TRBJ1-1; D is ambiguous. The CDR3 runs 11 residues. V was clipped by 9 bases and J by 1 base, with 6 bases between them. Germline V lookup: CDR1 SNHLY, CDR2 FYNNEI. The DNA for the CDR3 is TGTGCCAGTTATAAGAACACTGAAGCTTTCTTT. This translates into CASYKNTEAFF.

The DNA of the CDR3 is TGTGCCAGCAGCCACAGAAACACTGAAGCTTTCTTT. The encoded protein is CASSHRNTEAFF. The chain employs TRBV3-1 (or the pseudogene TRBV3-2) and TRBJ1-1, with D hard to call. This CDR3 is built from 12 residues. The V gene lost 3 bases and the J gene lost 2 bases, with 4 bases spanning the gap. Germline values: CDR1 LGHDT, CDR2 YNNKEL (reference sequence).